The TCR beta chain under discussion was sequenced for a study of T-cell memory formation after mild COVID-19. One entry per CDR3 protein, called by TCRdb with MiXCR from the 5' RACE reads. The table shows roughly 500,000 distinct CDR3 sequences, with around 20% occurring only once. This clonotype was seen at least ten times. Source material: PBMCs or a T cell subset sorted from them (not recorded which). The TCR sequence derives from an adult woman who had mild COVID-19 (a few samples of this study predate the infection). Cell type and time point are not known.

The CDR3 nucleotides read TGTGCCAGCAGTCCAGAGGGGCCGGGACATAGCAATCAGCCCCAGCATTTT. Amino acid sequence: CASSPEGPGHSNQPQHF. The chain combines TRBV7-8 with TRBJ1-5; D is perhaps TRBD1 (6 bases). The CDR3 spans 17 residues. Trimming left V 6 bases short and J 0 bases short, with 18 bases between. Germline V gene data show CDR1 as SGHVS and CDR2 as FQNEAQ.